The clone carrying this T cell receptor (beta chain) was found many times. Germline CDR1 and CDR2: SGHVS and FNYEAQ. V lost 3 bases to trimming and J lost 4 bases; unmatched junction nucleotides: 3. CDR3 length: 14 residues. Via MiXCR, TCRdb re-called the 5' RACE reads, giving one row per CDR3 protein. Of approximately 58,000 distinct CDR3 sequences listed, about 5% were seen once; the top ten hold around a third. The data were obtained in a study of T cells after yellow fever vaccination. Study-wide background: By means of CD3, CD45RA, CCR7 and CD95, the EM, EMRA, CM and Tscm memory subsets were sorted.

General study points: Most primary-vaccination clones recurred post-booster (approximately 95% CD4, just over 85% CD8). Only a minor proportion of clonotypes was detected across both CD4 and CD8 compartments.

The chain links TRBV7-6 to TRBJ1-5; 7 bases line up with TRBD1. This TCR came from a man aged 18 to 30 who received the YFV17D yellow fever vaccine. The sample here was PBMCs, either bulk or a sorted T-cell subset (CD4+, CD8+, memory, or dextramer-sorted; not recorded which), taken on the day of the yellow fever booster vaccination. CDR3 amino acids: CASSFQGVNQPQHF. CDR3 DNA sequence: TGTGCCAGCAGCTTCCAGGGGGTAAATCAGCCCCAGCATTTT.